This TCR beta chain was documented in a study of blood T cell repertoires in COVID-19. Study-wide context: Acute and convalescent COVID-19 specimens originated in the United States, Italy and Spain. In each case, the material was cDNA or gDNA derived from T cells, B-cell-depleted T cells, or PBMCs.

Methods used by the authors: Reference gene primer amplification gave estimated nucleated cell counts. TCRdb's copy holds only in-frame clones and misses some; the assay was immunoSEQ multiplex PCR. D and trimming come from the DNA, and the V and J calls and clone size come from that table. The sample contains about 250,000 clones, over 75% of which appear only once. This CDR3 region has 13 residues. The germline gives CDR1 SNHLY, CDR2 FYNNEI. V shed 5 bases and J shed 4 bases, with 10 bases lying between them. Cohorts were based on clinical histories the participants reported. The chain links TRBV2 to TRBJ2-3; D remains unclear. The sequenced sample consisted of PBMCs or T cells enriched from blood (not recorded which). The source of this sequence is a man aged 35-49 years who had recovered from COVID-19. In nucleotides, the CDR3 is TGTGCCAGCAGTCAAGGCGTCCCAGATACGCAGTATTTT. It translates to CASSQGVPDTQYF.